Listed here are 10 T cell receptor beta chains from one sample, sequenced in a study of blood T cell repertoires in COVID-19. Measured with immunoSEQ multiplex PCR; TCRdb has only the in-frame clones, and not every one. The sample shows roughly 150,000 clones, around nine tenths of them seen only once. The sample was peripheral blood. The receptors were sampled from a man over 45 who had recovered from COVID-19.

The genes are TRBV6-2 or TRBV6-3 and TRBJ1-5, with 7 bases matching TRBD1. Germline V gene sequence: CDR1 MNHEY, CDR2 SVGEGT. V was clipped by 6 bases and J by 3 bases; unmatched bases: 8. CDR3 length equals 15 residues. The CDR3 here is CASSPRQGINQPQHF. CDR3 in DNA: TGTGCCAGCAGCCCCCGACAGGGAATCAATCAGCCCCAGCATTTT.

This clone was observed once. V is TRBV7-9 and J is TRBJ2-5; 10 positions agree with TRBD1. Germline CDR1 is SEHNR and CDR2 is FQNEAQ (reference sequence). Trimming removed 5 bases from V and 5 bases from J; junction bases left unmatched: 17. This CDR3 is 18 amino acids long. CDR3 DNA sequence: TGTGCCAGCAGCAACCGGGACAGGGGTGTGACGGGGCGGGAGACCCAGTACTTC. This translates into CASSNRDRGVTGRETQYF.

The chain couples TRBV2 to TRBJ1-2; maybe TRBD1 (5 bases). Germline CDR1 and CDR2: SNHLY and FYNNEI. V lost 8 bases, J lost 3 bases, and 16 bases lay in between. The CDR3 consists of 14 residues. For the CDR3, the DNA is TGTGCCAGCTGGAAAGGGGATGGGTACTATGGCTACACCTTC. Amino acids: CASWKGDGYYGYTF. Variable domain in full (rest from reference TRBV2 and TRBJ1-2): EPEVTQTPSHQVTQMGQEVILRCVPISNHLYFYWYRQILGQKVEFLVSFYNNEISEKSEIFDDQFSVERPDGSNFTLKIRSTKLEDSAMYFCASWKGDGYYGYTFGSGTRLTVV.

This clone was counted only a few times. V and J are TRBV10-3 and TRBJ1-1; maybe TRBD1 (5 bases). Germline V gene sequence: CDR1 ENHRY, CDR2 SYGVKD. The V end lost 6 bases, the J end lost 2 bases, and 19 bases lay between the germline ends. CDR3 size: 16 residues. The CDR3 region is CAIRGLTGDLNTEAFF. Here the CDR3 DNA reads TGTGCCATCAGGGGGCTAACAGGAGATTTAAACACTGAAGCTTTCTTT.

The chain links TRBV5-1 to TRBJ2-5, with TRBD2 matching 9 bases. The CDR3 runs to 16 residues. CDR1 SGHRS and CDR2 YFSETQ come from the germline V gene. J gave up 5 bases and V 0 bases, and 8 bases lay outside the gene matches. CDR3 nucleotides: TGCGCCAGCAGCTTGGCCGCGGGGGGGCTTGGTGAGACCCAGTACTTC. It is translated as CASSLAAGGLGETQYF.

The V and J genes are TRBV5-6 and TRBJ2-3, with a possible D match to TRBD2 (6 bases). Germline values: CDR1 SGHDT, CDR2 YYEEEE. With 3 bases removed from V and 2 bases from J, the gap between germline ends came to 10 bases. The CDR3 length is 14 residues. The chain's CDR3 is CASSSRDFTDTQYF. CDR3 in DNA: TGTGCCAGCAGCTCCCGGGACTTCACAGATACGCAGTATTTT.

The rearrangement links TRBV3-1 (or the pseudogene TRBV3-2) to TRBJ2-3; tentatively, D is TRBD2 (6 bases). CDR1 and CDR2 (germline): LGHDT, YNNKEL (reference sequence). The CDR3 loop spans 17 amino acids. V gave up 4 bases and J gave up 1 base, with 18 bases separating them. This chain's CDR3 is CASSPPLYLAGTDTQYF. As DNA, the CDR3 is TGTGCCAGCAGCCCGCCCTTGTATTTAGCGGGCACAGATACGCAGTATTTT.

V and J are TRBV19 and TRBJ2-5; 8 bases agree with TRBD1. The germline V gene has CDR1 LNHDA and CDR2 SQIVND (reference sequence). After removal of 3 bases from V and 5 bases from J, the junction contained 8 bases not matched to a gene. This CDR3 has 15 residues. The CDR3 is CASSMTPGGFETQYF. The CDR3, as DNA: TGTGCCAGTAGTATGACTCCAGGGGGCTTTGAGACCCAGTACTTC. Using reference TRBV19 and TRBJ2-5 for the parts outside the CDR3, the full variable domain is DGGITQSPKYLFRKEGQNVTLSCEQNLNHDAMYWYRQDPGQGLRLIYYSQIVNDFQKGDIAEGYSVSREKKESFPLTVTSAQKNPTAFYLCASSMTPGGFETQYFGPGTRLLVL.

The CDR3 DNA reads as TGTGCCAGCTCACCGTTCCAGCGGGGGAGCACAGATACGCAGTATTTT. It encodes CASSPFQRGSTDTQYF. The chain carries TRBV18 and TRBJ2-3; 8 bases match TRBD2. The CDR3 is made up of 16 amino acids. From germline, CDR1 is KGHSH and CDR2 LQKENI. The ends lost 3 bases at V and 0 bases at J; junction bases unmatched: 5.

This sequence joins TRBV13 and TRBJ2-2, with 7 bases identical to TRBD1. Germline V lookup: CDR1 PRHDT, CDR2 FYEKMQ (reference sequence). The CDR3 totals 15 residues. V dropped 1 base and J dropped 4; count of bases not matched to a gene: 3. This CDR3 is CASSLAQGITGELFF. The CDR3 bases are TGTGCCAGCAGCTTAGCACAGGGGATCACCGGGGAGCTGTTTTTT.